One sample yielded the 10 T cell receptor beta chains listed below, sequenced in a study of cytotoxic CD8 clonotypes in ibrutinib-treated CLL. Produced via immunoSEQ multiplex PCR; TCRdb's table is partial and in-frame only. The table has just over 45,000 clones, around 70% seen once. Specimen: PBMCs, collected after 12 months of ibrutinib treatment. The receptors stem from a human donor with chronic lymphocytic leukemia.

J is TRBJ1-4 and V is TRBV19; 8 bases agree with TRBD1. Germline V gene lookup returns CDR1 LNHDA and CDR2 SQIVND (reference sequence). V was clipped by 5 bases and J by 0 bases; unmatched bases: 5. This CDR3 region has 16 residues. The CDR3 loop reads CASSRDRRATNEKLFF. In DNA form, the CDR3 reads TGTGCCAGTAGTCGGGACAGGAGAGCAACTAATGAAAAACTGTTTTTT.

In its sample, this clone was seen a few times. The chain carries TRBV6-6 and TRBJ1-5; D is perhaps TRBD1 (5 bases). The CDR3 totals 15 residues. V lost 2 bases, J lost 0 bases, and 8 bases lay in between. CDR1 and CDR2 from the germline V gene are MNHNY and SVGAGI (reference sequence). The CDR3 region has the DNA TGTGCCAGCAGTTACAGCAGGGATAGCAATCAGCCCCAGCATTTT. Translated, it gives CASSYSRDSNQPQHF.

This clone was seen more than once but under ten times. This chain connects TRBV5-1 to TRBJ2-1; D might be TRBD1 (6 bases). V was clipped by 4 bases and J by 10 bases, with 15 bases between them. Germline V gives CDR1 SGHRS, CDR2 YFSETQ. The CDR3 is 13 residues long. Here the CDR3 reads CASSQTIQGEQFF. Written as DNA, the CDR3 is TGCGCCAGCAGCCAAACTATTCAGGGGGAGCAGTTCTTC.

V is TRBV6-5 and J is TRBJ2-1; a weak D match, TRBD1 (6 bases). Per the germline V gene, CDR1 is MNHEY and CDR2 is SVGAGI. The length of the CDR3 is 16 residues. Trimming shortened V by 2 bases and J by 0 bases, and 11 bases separated the two germline ends. The CDR3 nucleotides read TGTGCCAGCAGTTACCCGAAAGGGGGCTCCTACAATGAGCAGTTCTTC. Translation gives CASSYPKGGSYNEQFF.

The chain combines TRBV10-3 with TRBJ1-1, with a weak D call TRBD1 (5 bases). Trimming stripped 11 bases from V and 3 bases from J, with 16 bases between. This CDR3 contains 13 residues. The germline gives CDR1 ENHRY, CDR2 SYGVKD. CDR3 loop: CAVGGYRDTEAFF. CDR3 coding DNA: TGTGCCGTCGGGGGATATCGGGACACTGAAGCTTTCTTT.

The chain couples TRBV12-5 to TRBJ2-5, with a possible D match to TRBD2 (6 bases). Germline values: CDR1 LGHNT, CDR2 FRNRAP. The CDR3 consists of 18 residues. Trimming stripped 2 bases from V and 0 bases from J, with 19 bases between. The CDR3 spells CASGLYGRIWTNQETQYF. Here the CDR3 DNA reads TGTGCTAGTGGTTTGTACGGTAGAATATGGACTAACCAAGAGACCCAGTACTTC.

This clone appeared a single time. The chain links TRBV7-9 to TRBJ1-4; possibly TRBD1 for D (5 bases). This CDR3 comprises 16 residues. Germline values: CDR1 SEHNR, CDR2 FQNEAQ (reference sequence). With 5 bases removed from V and 0 bases from J, the gap between germline ends came to 13 bases. CDR3 in DNA: TGTGCCAGCAGCCCACCCGGGGGACCAACTAATGAAAAACTGTTTTTT. This codes for CASSPPGGPTNEKLFF.

In its sample, this clone was seen once. The chain recombines TRBV4-1 with TRBJ2-1; D possibly matches TRBD1 or TRBD2 (5 bases each). Trimming removed 5 bases from V and 5 bases from J, with 22 bases in between. Germline lookup yields CDR1 MGHRA and CDR2 YSYEKL. This CDR3 spans 17 amino acids. The CDR3 sequence is CASSGRYGTVYNNEQFF. In DNA, the CDR3 is TGCGCCAGCAGCGGTCGCTACGGGACGGTGTACAACAATGAGCAGTTCTTC.

This clone has a single count. The J gene is TRBJ2-7, the V gene TRBV6-5; 7 bases match TRBD1. This CDR3 has 14 residues. The V gene end was trimmed by 2 bases and the J gene end by 0 bases; junction bases not matched to a gene: 1. Germline CDR1 reads MNHEY; CDR2 reads SVGAGI. The DNA for the CDR3 is TGTGCCAGCAGTTACGGGGACAGCTCCTACGAGCAGTACTTC. It translates to CASSYGDSSYEQYF.

The chain recombines TRBV7-9 with TRBJ2-2; 8 positions match TRBD2. Germline-derived CDR1 and CDR2 are SEHNR and FQNEAQ (reference sequence). CDR3 size: 16 residues. V was clipped by 8 bases and J by 4 bases; unmatched bases: 12. The CDR3 protein is CASPREGGIATGELFF. The CDR3 nucleotides read TGTGCCAGCCCTCGGGAGGGAGGGATTGCCACCGGGGAGCTGTTTTTT.